The 13 T cell receptor beta chains reported below all come from one sample, sequenced in a study of cytomegalovirus exposure and HLA in healthy donors (TCRdb year 2017). Library construction relied on the immunoSEQ multiplex PCR assay. The multiplex PCR relied on a mix of 60 forward primers for TCR Vbeta segments and 13 reverse primers for TCR Jbeta segments. Here the immuneACCESS table is served through TCRdb, limited to in-frame sequences with V and J called. Missing clones are a known gap in these copies; in checked studies unresolved V genes cover under half, and the rest lacks a known reason. The sample table contains roughly 120,000 clones; only one count was recorded for about 76% of them. The leading ten clones occupy under 4% of the sample. Source material: PBMCs. These receptor sequences come from a woman aged 30 to 39 in good health and CMV-seronegative.

The chain links TRBV28 to TRBJ1-2; 8 bases are a match to TRBD1. The CDR3 runs 12 residues. Germline CDR1 and CDR2: MDHEN and SYDVKM. The trim removed 5 bases at V and 8 bases at J, leaving 4 bases unmatched. Here the CDR3 reads CASSVDRGGYTF. In DNA form, the CDR3 reads TGTGCCAGCAGTGTCGACAGGGGAGGCTACACCTTC.

J is TRBJ2-7 and V is TRBV5-1, with 8 bases lining up with TRBD2. V was clipped by 0 bases and J by 2 bases; unmatched bases: 13. Per the germline V gene, CDR1 is SGHRS and CDR2 is YFSETQ. The CDR3 sequence is 18 residues long. CDR3 in amino acids: CASSLGWASGSDTYEQYF. As DNA, the CDR3 is TGCGCCAGCAGCTTGGGGTGGGCTAGCGGGTCGGACACCTACGAGCAGTACTTC.

This chain joins TRBV7-9 and TRBJ1-2; no clear D gene. Germline V CDR1 and CDR2: SEHNR, FQNEAQ (reference sequence). The V end was cut by 1 base, the J end by 5 bases, with 14 bases between. CDR3 length: 15 amino acids. CDR3 nucleotides: TGTGCCAGCAGCTTAGAAGGGCGGGTTTTGTATGGCTACACCTTC. Its translation: CASSLEGRVLYGYTF.

The chain has TRBV2 and TRBJ2-7; D is uncertain. CDR1 and CDR2 from the germline V gene are SNHLY and FYNNEI. The CDR3 runs 12 residues. V was shortened by 1 base and J by 4 bases, with 5 bases between the two germline ends. The CDR3 DNA is TGTGCCAGCAGTGAAGGCAGTTACGAGCAGTACTTC. This gives the protein CASSEGSYEQYF.

This chain connects TRBV6-4 to TRBJ2-3; 12 bases fit TRBD1. The CDR3 totals 18 residues. V lost 1 base and J lost 4; bases outside the gene matches: 9. The germline V gene encodes CDR1 MRHNA and CDR2 SNTAGT. CDR3 amino acids: CASSDLPGQGAKADTQYF. DNA for the CDR3: TGTGCCAGCAGTGACTTACCGGGACAGGGGGCCAAGGCAGATACGCAGTATTTT.

This clone has more than one count but fewer than ten. The rearrangement uses TRBV19 and TRBJ1-5; D is ambiguous. V lost 3 bases and J lost 1, with 7 bases in between. CDR1 is LNHDA and CDR2 is SQIVND in the germline V gene (reference sequence). CDR3 length: 14 residues. The CDR3 bases are TGTGCCAGTAGTATCATGACAAGCAATCAGCCCCAGCATTTT. Amino acids: CASSIMTSNQPQHF. Using reference TRBV19 and TRBJ1-5 for the parts outside the CDR3, the full variable domain is DGGITQSPKYLFRKEGQNVTLSCEQNLNHDAMYWYRQDPGQGLRLIYYSQIVNDFQKGDIAEGYSVSREKKESFPLTVTSAQKNPTAFYLCASSIMTSNQPQHFGDGTRLSIL.

The chain joins TRBV27 to TRBJ1-6, with D perhaps TRBD1 (5 bases). Deletions cut 2 bases from V and 6 bases from J, with 11 bases between. The germline CDR1 and CDR2 sequences are MNHEY and SMNVEV (reference sequence). The CDR3 consists of 15 residues. CDR3: CASSLQGFSNSPLHF. CDR3 bases: TGTGCCAGCAGTTTACAGGGTTTCTCTAATTCACCCCTCCACTTT.

CDR3 sequence: CASSPQGPDTEAFF. The DNA of the CDR3 is TGTGCCAGCAGCCCCCAGGGCCCCGACACTGAAGCTTTCTTT. The chain combines TRBV11-2 with TRBJ1-1; D is possibly TRBD1 (5 bases). The V gene's germline CDR1 is SGHAT and CDR2 FQNNGV. The V end lost 5 bases, the J end lost 3 bases, and 13 bases lay between the germline ends. There are 14 residues in the CDR3.

This sequence joins TRBV12-2 and TRBJ2-2; the table names TRBD2, a call not compared with the DNA. TRBV12-2 is described as a pseudogene. The CDR3 spans 17 residues. The CDR3 region is CASRSERETFNTGELFF. Here the CDR3 DNA reads TGTGCAAGTCGCTCCGAGAGGGAGACTTTCAACACCGGGGAGCTGTTTTTT.

The sample holds a few counts of this clone. V and J are TRBV15 and TRBJ2-1; 8 bases match TRBD1. The CDR3 is 14 amino acids. Germline CDR1 reads LNHNV; CDR2 reads YYDKDF (reference sequence). V lost 4 bases, J lost 7 bases, and 6 bases stayed unmatched. The CDR3 DNA reads as TGTGCCACCAGCATCGGACAGGGTTCGAATGAGCAGTTCTTC. This encodes CATSIGQGSNEQFF.

V gene TRBV6-6 combines with J gene TRBJ1-2; possibly TRBD1 for D (6 bases). Between the trimmed V and J ends, which lost 4 bases and 3 bases, there was a span of 9 bases. This CDR3 spans 13 amino acids. Germline CDR1 reads MNHNY; CDR2 reads SVGAGI (reference sequence). The CDR3 nucleotides are TGTGCCAGCAGTTCGAGACAGGACTATGGCTACACCTTC. It specifies CASSSRQDYGYTF.

There are a few counts of this clone. The chain links TRBV6-4 to TRBJ1-4; 8 positions agree with TRBD1. Germline loops: CDR1 MRHNA, CDR2 SNTAGT. The CDR3 has 15 residues. V dropped 4 bases and J dropped 7; count of bases not matched to a gene: 8. Here the CDR3 reads CASSVNSGTGEKLFF. The CDR3, as DNA: TGTGCCAGCAGTGTCAACTCCGGGACAGGTGAAAAACTGTTTTTT.

The chain carries TRBV11-2 and TRBJ2-7, with 8 bases identical to TRBD2. Unmatched junction bases numbered 6, after V lost 1 base and J lost 4 bases. The CDR3 loop spans 15 amino acids. Germline lookup yields CDR1 SGHAT and CDR2 FQNNGV. CDR3 bases: TGTGCCAGCAGCTTAGGCCTAGCGGGCCTATACGAGCAGTACTTC. Residues: CASSLGLAGLYEQYF. The full variable domain, completed using reference TRBV11-2 and TRBJ2-7, is EAGVAQSPRYKIIEKRQSVAFWCNPISGHATLYWYQQILGQGPKLLIQFQNNGVVDDSQLPKDRFSAERLKGVDSTLKIQPAKLEDSAVYLCASSLGLAGLYEQYFGPGTRLTVT.